This T cell receptor (beta chain) came from a study of cytomegalovirus exposure and HLA in healthy donors. Germline V gene lookup returns CDR1 SGHVS and CDR2 FNYEAQ. The V end lost 3 bases, the J end lost 4 bases, and 9 bases lay between the germline ends. CDR3 length: 14 amino acids. Donors were ostensibly healthy at sampling, although undocumented immune exposures were probable. Primers included in the PCR were 60 Vbeta and 13 Jbeta primers. The data were produced by immunoSEQ multiplex PCR, yet TCRdb's version contains in-frame clones alone and is incomplete. The data hold 210,000 or so clones, with 85% to 90% observed a single time.

The sample consisted of PBMCs. The chain employs TRBV7-6 and TRBJ1-4; D perhaps matches TRBD1 (6 bases). This receptor was identified in a man in his thirties or forties in good health and CMV-seronegative. CDR3 loop: CASSFDRYNEKLFF. The CDR3 DNA reads as TGTGCCAGCAGCTTCGACAGGTATAATGAAAAACTGTTTTTT.